These 4 T cell receptor beta chains came from one sample sequenced in a study of tumor and adjacent non-tumor tissue in lung cancer. Three rounds of nested PCR, following a modified ARM-PCR protocol, produced the TCRbeta library. TCRdb processed the multiplex PCR reads anew with MiXCR; each CDR3 protein has one entry. This table holds fewer than 100,000 distinct CDR3 sequences, around 82% found once. RNA was extracted from bulk tissue without any cell sorting. This non-tumor lung sample came from over 3 cm beyond the tumor edge. The specimen sequenced was distant non-tumor lung tissue. Receptors originate from a woman in her forties or fifties with non-small cell lung cancer.

About this clonotype itself: One end of the junction does not line up with germline, which may come from a read error. The chain links TRBV5-4 to TRBJ1-1; unclear D gene. Germline CDR1 is SGHNT and CDR2 is YYREEE (reference sequence). The CDR3 covers 13 residues. The CDR3, as DNA: TGTGCCAGTAGCTTGCGGTTGAACACTGAAGCTTTCTTT. Its protein product is CASSLRLNTEAFF.

V is TRBV12-3 or TRBV12-4 and J is TRBJ2-3, with 9 bases fitting TRBD2. This CDR3 is built from 13 residues. This CDR3 is CPGSAGGGDTQYF. CDR3 coding DNA: TGTCCCGGCAGTGCGGGAGGGGGAGATACGCAGTATTTT.

This chain links TRBV7-9 with TRBJ2-7; 9 nucleotides match TRBD2. V lost 0 bases to trimming and J lost 9 bases; unmatched junction nucleotides: 9. Germline CDR1 is SEHNR and CDR2 is FQNEAQ (reference sequence). The CDR3 contains 15 residues. The CDR3 DNA sequence: TGTGCCAGCAGCTTAGCTGGCGGGAGGGCCTACATGCAGTACTTC. This encodes CASSLAGGRAYMQYF.

This clonotype has more than one count but fewer than ten. One end of the junction varies from germline; a read error may be responsible. The V and J genes are TRBV11-2 and TRBJ2-1; 8 bases map to TRBD2. The CDR3 consists of 15 residues. Germline CDR1 SGHAT, CDR2 FQNNGV. The CDR3 loop is CVSSSSAGGPGEQFF. Written as DNA, the CDR3 is TGTGTCAGCAGTAGCTCGGCGGGAGGACCGGGTGAGCAGTTCTTC.